The 27 T cell receptor beta chains presented below share a single source sample, sequenced in a study of T cells in Graves' hyperthyroidism and ophthalmopathy. Researchers amplified the TCR beta CDR3 regions from RNA transcripts. First-round RT-PCR of the TCR CDR3 relied on the HTBI primer set. MiXCR was run by TCRdb on the multiplex PCR reads, yielding one entry per CDR3 protein. The sample consists of 200,000 to 250,000 distinct CDR3 sequences, 18% of them appearing once. Sequencing was carried out using blood. Receptor source: a man in his forties with Graves' hyperthyroidism.

This clonotype showed up many times. The chain links TRBV11-2 to TRBJ2-3; D call uncertain. V was shortened by 6 bases and J by 10 bases, with 11 bases between the two germline ends. The CDR3 runs 11 residues. Germline CDR1 reads SGHAT; CDR2 reads FQNNGV. The CDR3 loop reads CASRPLVAQYF. CDR3 in DNA: TGTGCCAGCAGGCCTTTGGTGGCGCAGTATTTT.

This clonotype occurred many times. V is TRBV3-1 and J is TRBJ2-7, with D unresolved. Trimming removed 5 bases from V and 0 bases from J, with 11 bases in between. The length of the CDR3 is 14 residues. Germline V lookup: CDR1 LGHDT, CDR2 YNNKEL (reference sequence). CDR3 coding DNA: TGTGCCAGCAGCAAGCCAGAGAACTCCTACGAGCAGTACTTC. As protein: CASSKPENSYEQYF.

This clonotype appeared many times. The chain recombines TRBV15 with TRBJ1-2; D is unclear. The germline V gene has CDR1 LNHNV and CDR2 YYDKDF (reference sequence). The ends were cut back, 0 bases at V and 3 bases at J, with 11 bases in the middle. The CDR3 is 15 residues long. For the CDR3, the DNA is TGTGCCACCAGCAGAGAAATAGGGCCCTACTATGGCTACACCTTC. It specifies CATSREIGPYYGYTF.

This clonotype was recorded many times. V gene TRBV18 combines with J gene TRBJ2-7; maybe TRBD1 (6 bases). The V and J ends lost 6 bases and 4 bases respectively, with 16 bases between them. CDR3 length equals 14 residues. CDR1 KGHSH and CDR2 LQKENI come from the germline V gene. CDR3 loop: CASSQGSQGYEQYF. In DNA form, the CDR3 reads TGTGCCAGCTCCCAAGGGAGCCAGGGGTACGAGCAGTACTTC.

The V call is TRBV27, the J call TRBJ2-7; D is uncertain. CDR1 is MNHEY, CDR2 SMNVEV, per germline (reference sequence). Trimming shortened V by 0 bases and J by 0 bases, and 12 bases separated the two germline ends. The CDR3 contains 16 residues. The CDR3 loop is CASSLSIDRFSYEQYF. In nucleotides, the CDR3 is TGTGCCAGCAGTTTATCGATCGATAGGTTCTCCTACGAGCAGTACTTC.

This clonotype occurred a few times. The CDR3 is CSARRQINEKLFF. The DNA for the CDR3 is TGCAGTGCTAGACGACAGATTAATGAAAAACTGTTTTTT. J is TRBJ1-4 and V is TRBV20-1; the D gene is possibly TRBD1 (5 bases). V dropped 2 bases and J dropped 4 bases, with 8 bases sitting between them. The CDR3 has 13 residues. Germline lookup yields CDR1 DFQATT and CDR2 SNEGSKA (reference sequence).

Ten or more counts support this clonotype. This rearrangement joins TRBV5-1 to TRBJ2-3, with TRBD1 matching over 9 bases. Per germline, CDR1 SGHRS and CDR2 YFSETQ. After removal of 0 bases from V and 4 bases from J, the junction contained 0 bases not matched to a gene. The CDR3 has 14 amino acids. The CDR3 nucleotides are TGCGCCAGCAGCTTGGGGACAGGGGCAGATACGCAGTATTTT. This translates into CASSLGTGADTQYF.

This clonotype came up many times. The chain has TRBV11-2 and TRBJ2-3; weak D call: TRBD2 (6 bases). V was trimmed by 5 bases and J by 0 bases, leaving 12 bases between them. Germline assignment: CDR1 SGHAT and CDR2 FQNNGV. The CDR3 has 15 residues. The DNA for the CDR3 is TGTGCCAGCAGCGCCACGGGGACTAGCACAGATACGCAGTATTTT. Translated, it gives CASSATGTSTDTQYF.

This clonotype was observed at least ten times. The V call is TRBV28, the J call TRBJ1-4; possibly TRBD1 for D (6 bases). Trimming took off 5 bases at V and 10 bases at J, with 23 bases between the two ends. The CDR3 is 16 residues long. Germline CDR1 and CDR2: MDHEN and SYDVKM. CDR3 residues: CASSRDITGPAGKLFF. CDR3 nucleotide sequence: TGTGCCAGCAGTCGGGACATCACAGGCCCCGCGGGAAAACTGTTTTTT.

The chain couples TRBV5-1 to TRBJ2-3; possibly TRBD2 for D (5 bases). Looked up from germline, CDR1 is SGHRS and CDR2 is YFSETQ. The V and J ends lost 7 bases and 3 bases respectively, with 12 bases between them. The CDR3 loop spans 13 amino acids. The CDR3 DNA follows: TGCGCCAGCCATTGGACTCGTACAGATACGCAGTATTTT. This translates into CASHWTRTDTQYF.

This clonotype was observed a single time. J is TRBJ2-1 and V is TRBV7-9; D might be TRBD1 or TRBD2, each matching 5 bases. Per germline, CDR1 SEHNR and CDR2 FQNEAQ (reference sequence). Trimming pared 1 base from V and 4 bases from J, leaving 8 bases between. CDR3 length: 14 amino acids. The DNA for the CDR3 is TGTGCCAGCAGCTTAGTGGGACCTTACAATGAGCAGTTCTTC. Protein: CASSLVGPYNEQFF.

This clonotype was observed a few times. The genes are TRBV18 and TRBJ2-6; no definite D call. The CDR3 contains 17 residues. Trimming took off 5 bases at V and 0 bases at J, with 14 bases between the two ends. Germline V gives CDR1 KGHSH, CDR2 LQKENI. This chain's CDR3 is CASSVSPPSSGANVLTF. The CDR3 region has the DNA TGTGCCAGCTCAGTGAGTCCCCCGAGCTCTGGGGCCAACGTCCTGACTTTC.

This clonotype was seen many times. The chain links TRBV3-1 to TRBJ2-7, with D possibly being TRBD1 (5 bases). This CDR3 contains 15 residues. Trimming shortened V by 3 bases and J by 1 base, and 13 bases separated the two germline ends. Per germline, CDR1 LGHDT and CDR2 YNNKEL (reference sequence). The DNA for the CDR3 is TGTGCCAGCAGCCACCCGGACCACAGGTCCTACGAGCAGTACTTC. It is translated as CASSHPDHRSYEQYF.

This clonotype was picked up a small number of times. The V and J genes are TRBV6-2 or TRBV6-3 and TRBJ2-2; 7 bases fit TRBD1. Germline CDR1 and CDR2: MNHEY and SVGEGT. The CDR3 runs to 13 residues. The junction had 4 bases not matched to a gene; V was cut back by 6 bases and J by 6 bases. The CDR3 loop is CASRDRRSGELFF. CDR3 DNA sequence: TGTGCCAGCAGGGACAGGAGGTCCGGGGAGCTGTTTTTT.

This clonotype was counted only a few times. The V gene is TRBV2, the J gene TRBJ2-7; D not certain. The germline CDR1 and CDR2 sequences are SNHLY and FYNNEI. Trimming stripped 2 bases from V and 2 bases from J, with 10 bases between. The CDR3 loop spans 14 amino acids. The CDR3 DNA follows: TGTGCCAGCAGTGAATACCGGCAGGCCTACGAGCAGTACTTC. As protein: CASSEYRQAYEQYF.

The chain employs TRBV28 and TRBJ2-6, with TRBD1 as a possible D gene (6 bases). CDR3 length: 15 residues. The V gene lost 6 bases and the J gene lost 1 base, with 10 bases spanning the gap. CDR1 and CDR2 (germline): MDHEN, SYDVKM. Here the CDR3 DNA reads TGTGCCAGCAGGTCTACAGGGTCTGGGGCCAACGTCCTGACTTTC. Encoded protein: CASRSTGSGANVLTF.

This clonotype was seen repeatedly, ten times or more. The CDR3 loop reads CATSDGHYGYTF. CDR3 nucleotides: TGTGCCACCTCGGACGGCCACTATGGCTACACCTTC. The chain couples TRBV15 to TRBJ1-2; no clear D gene. The CDR3 length is 12 residues. Germline CDR1 LNHNV, CDR2 YYDKDF (reference sequence). V was clipped by 8 bases and J by 3 bases, with 10 bases between them.

The chain combines TRBV5-8 with TRBJ2-5; D gene ambiguous. This CDR3 is built from 15 residues. V was clipped by 3 bases and J by 5 bases, with 17 bases between them. In germline, CDR1 is SGHTS, CDR2 YDEGEE. The CDR3: CASSSVWALEETQYF. CDR3 bases: TGTGCCAGCAGCTCGGTATGGGCGCTTGAGGAGACCCAGTACTTC.

Concerning this clonotype: A read error may explain this, as a much larger clone is one base away. The J gene is TRBJ2-1, the V gene TRBV18; 8 bases are a match to TRBD1. This CDR3 region has 15 residues. Germline CDR1 reads KGHSH; CDR2 reads LQKENI. J was trimmed by 7 bases and V by 4 bases; bases with no gene match: 9. The CDR3: CASSLPNRGRNEQFF. CDR3 coding DNA: TGTGCCAGCTCACTACCTAACAGGGGGAGGAATGAGCAGTTCTTC.

This clonotype was recorded at least ten times. The chain recombines TRBV28 with TRBJ2-2; D gene ambiguous. Between the trimmed V and J ends, which lost 8 bases and 6 bases, there was a span of 13 bases. The germline V gene encodes CDR1 MDHEN and CDR2 SYDVKM. This CDR3 region has 13 residues. CDR3 residues: CASGRPSAGELFF. The CDR3 bases are TGTGCCAGCGGGCGCCCCTCGGCCGGGGAGCTGTTTTTT.

This clonotype was seen ten or more times. The chain has TRBV18 and TRBJ1-2; TRBD1 matches at 7 bases. J lost 0 bases, V lost 3 bases, and 7 bases had no gene match. Germline-derived CDR1 and CDR2 are KGHSH and LQKENI. This CDR3 contains 16 residues. The CDR3: CASSPRRGSANYGYTF. Written as DNA, the CDR3 is TGTGCCAGCTCACCGCGCAGGGGGAGCGCTAACTATGGCTACACCTTC.

This clonotype occurred a few times. The J gene is TRBJ2-7, the V gene TRBV27; D gene unclear. V was trimmed by 2 bases and J by 1 base, leaving 15 bases between them. In germline, CDR1 is MNHEY, CDR2 SMNVEV (reference sequence). The CDR3 runs 16 residues. CDR3: CASSLVSPDGSYEQYF. For the CDR3, the DNA is TGTGCCAGCAGTTTAGTATCCCCCGACGGGTCCTACGAGCAGTACTTC.

V is TRBV25-1 and J is TRBJ2-1, with D unclear. CDR1 is MGHDK and CDR2 is SYGVNS in the germline V gene. The CDR3 consists of 16 residues. The V end was cut by 3 bases, the J end by 7 bases, with 19 bases between. For the CDR3, the DNA is TGTGCCAGCAGTGACCCTTGGTACCTAGGCAGTAATGAGCAGTTCTTC. Its translation is CASSDPWYLGSNEQFF.

At least ten counts were recorded for this clonotype. The rearrangement uses TRBV7-2 and TRBJ2-3, with D perhaps matching TRBD2 (8 bases). The CDR3 sequence is 17 residues long. Trimming removed 5 bases from V and 6 bases from J, with 24 bases in between. CDR1 SGHTA and CDR2 FQGNSA come from the germline V gene. CDR3 bases: TGTGCCAGCAGCCTTGCGTACCGAGGGGGCGGGGGGGATACGCAGTATTTT. It specifies CASSLAYRGGGGDTQYF.

This clonotype turned up a few times. The J gene is TRBJ2-7, the V gene TRBV14; TRBD1 aligns across 7 bases. The CDR3 has 15 amino acids. CDR1 is SGHDN and CDR2 is FVKESK in the germline V gene. J gave up 2 bases and V 7 bases, and 11 bases lay outside the gene matches. The CDR3 nucleotides read TGTGCCAGCAACCCCTTTGGACAGGTCACCTACGAGCAGTACTTC. It codes for CASNPFGQVTYEQYF.

The chain uses TRBV9 and TRBJ1-2; weak D call: TRBD1 (5 bases). V was pared by 0 bases and J by 4 bases, with 10 bases between. The germline V gene has CDR1 SGDLS and CDR2 YYNGEE. The CDR3 sequence is 14 residues long. Here the CDR3 reads CASSVAGTAYGYTF. The CDR3 coding sequence is TGTGCCAGCAGCGTAGCTGGGACGGCCTATGGCTACACCTTC.

The chain couples TRBV6-2 or TRBV6-3 to TRBJ2-2; D is ambiguous. Germline lookup yields CDR1 MNHEY and CDR2 SVGEGT. CDR3 length equals 13 residues. Trimming pared 5 bases from V and 2 bases from J, leaving 6 bases between. This CDR3 is CASSTLNTGELFF. The DNA of the CDR3 is TGTGCCAGCAGTACTTTAAACACCGGGGAGCTGTTTTTT.